The entry below gives a single T cell receptor (beta chain) sequence along with its context. No antigen is known for it. Germline trimming cut 6 bases from V and 7 bases from J; bases unmatched to any gene: 6. The V gene's germline CDR1 is LNHDA and CDR2 SQIVND (reference sequence). CDR3 length equals 13 residues. The study ran its PCR with 60 Vbeta and 13 Jbeta primers. Some clones are missing from TCRdb's copy, which holds only in-frame ones; the method was immunoSEQ multiplex PCR. The table has roughly 73,000 clones, 78% seen once. This record comes from a study of cytomegalovirus exposure and HLA in healthy donors. Overall study results and limits: Certain sequence variants were highly shared and formed a cluster, and this cluster was likely a sequencing artifact. Solely CMV serostatus was available to characterize immune exposure. It has been reported that TCR beta sequences accurately predicted the HLA-A and HLA-B alleles of most subjects. A later analysis linked a missense DCLRE1C variant to TCR beta V- and J-gene trimming.

This TCR derives from a man aged 40-49 years in good health and CMV-seronegative. The specimen sequenced was PBMCs. This sequence joins TRBV19 and TRBJ1-2; TRBD1 matches at 9 bases. The DNA for the CDR3 is TGTGCCAGTAGCCCACAGGGGGCAAGTGGCTACACCTTC. This encodes CASSPQGASGYTF. The full variable domain, completed using reference TRBV19 and TRBJ1-2, is DGGITQSPKYLFRKEGQNVTLSCEQNLNHDAMYWYRQDPGQGLRLIYYSQIVNDFQKGDIAEGYSVSREKKESFPLTVTSAQKNPTAFYLCASSPQGASGYTFGSGTRLTVV.